Listed here are 10 T cell receptor beta chains from one sample, sequenced in a study of type 1 regulatory T cells. These receptors are not linked to any known antigen. Using its own MiXCR run on the reads, TCRdb lists one record per CDR3 protein. The sample holds about 68,000 distinct CDR3 sequences, about 60% seen once. Sample: cultured T cells, either the whole culture or a sorted T cell fraction (not recorded which). Documented subset: Tr1-enriched cell product generated in vitro against host alloantigens. The receptors were sampled from a human donor in good health.

This chain joins TRBV4-2 and TRBJ2-5, with TRBD2 matching 14 bases. CDR3 length: 19 residues. Looked up from germline, CDR1 is LGHNA and CDR2 is YNFKEQ. Trimming removed 0 bases from V and 5 bases from J; junction bases left unmatched: 11. Here the CDR3 DNA reads TGTGCCAGCAGCCAAGAGCCTGGACTAGCGGGAGGTGGCGAGGAGACCCAGTACTTC. This gives the protein CASSQEPGLAGGGEETQYF.

This clonotype was seen more than once but under ten times. The chain uses TRBV15 and TRBJ2-5; 10 positions agree with TRBD2. Losses at the gene ends were 0 bases for V and 7 bases for J; bases not matched to a gene: 14. The CDR3 is 18 amino acids. Germline loops: CDR1 LNHNV, CDR2 YYDKDF (reference sequence). DNA for the CDR3: TGTGCCACCAGCAGAGAGCCAAGCGGGAGGGCCTATGTTCCGACCCAGTACTTC. Translation: CATSREPSGRAYVPTQYF.

The rearrangement uses TRBV18 and TRBJ2-7, with TRBD2 matching over 9 bases. The CDR3 spans 14 residues. The V segment lost 6 bases and the J segment 4 bases; nucleotides outside the gene matches: 7. The germline V gene encodes CDR1 KGHSH and CDR2 LQKENI. Here the CDR3 DNA reads TGTGCCAGCTCTCCGGGACTAGCTAAATACGAGCAGTACTTC. As protein: CASSPGLAKYEQYF.

The rearrangement links TRBV7-8 to TRBJ2-1; TRBD2 might be the D (6 bases). Germline CDR1 is SGHVS and CDR2 is FQNEAQ. Trimming took 1 base from V and 7 from J, leaving 17 bases between them. The CDR3 length is 16 residues. This CDR3 reads CASSLEVRGLGNEQFF. In nucleotides, the CDR3 is TGTGCCAGCAGCTTAGAGGTGCGGGGCCTGGGGAATGAGCAGTTCTTC.

This clonotype was counted a few times. This rearrangement joins TRBV6-6 to TRBJ2-5; 15 positions agree with TRBD2. The CDR3 is 19 residues long. Germline CDR1 MNHNY, CDR2 SVGAGI (reference sequence). J was trimmed by 0 bases and V by 6 bases; bases with no gene match: 11. CDR3 region: CASSRNPGLAGGDQETQYF. The CDR3 DNA reads TGTGCCAGCAGCCGAAACCCGGGACTAGCGGGGGGAGACCAAGAGACCCAGTACTTC.

The rearrangement uses TRBV20-1 and TRBJ2-7; D is perhaps TRBD2 (5 bases). The CDR3 has 16 residues. CDR1 and CDR2 (germline): DFQATT, SNEGSKA (reference sequence). Deletions cut 0 bases from V and 0 bases from J, with 15 bases between. The CDR3 is CSARDGRRLSSYEQYF. The CDR3, as DNA: TGCAGTGCTAGAGATGGTCGGAGGCTTTCCTCCTACGAGCAGTACTTC.

This clonotype was observed a few times. The chain couples TRBV3-1 to TRBJ2-6; D remains unclear. The CDR3 is 15 residues long. V dropped 2 bases and J dropped 0 bases, with 5 bases sitting between them. Germline loops: CDR1 LGHDT, CDR2 YNNKEL (reference sequence). CDR3 loop: CASSQPRSGANVLTF. The CDR3 DNA is TGTGCCAGCAGCCAACCCCGCTCTGGGGCCAACGTCCTGACTTTC.

The rearrangement uses TRBV20-1 and TRBJ2-5; D is undetermined. Germline-derived CDR1 and CDR2 are DFQATT and SNEGSKA (reference sequence). The CDR3 consists of 15 residues. Trimming cost V 5 bases and J 2 bases, with 18 bases left between them. The CDR3 here is CSAPRTGMGQETQYF. The CDR3 nucleotides are TGCAGTGCTCCCCGAACCGGAATGGGGCAAGAGACCCAGTACTTC.

The chain has TRBV10-3 and TRBJ2-7, with 9 bases lining up with TRBD2. The trim removed 2 bases at V and 4 bases at J, leaving 9 bases unmatched. The germline V gene encodes CDR1 ENHRY and CDR2 SYGVKD. The CDR3 has 16 amino acids. For the CDR3, the DNA is TGTGCCATCAGTGAGGGTAGCGGGAGCTCATTGTACGAGCAGTACTTC. Residues: CAISEGSGSSLYEQYF.

This clonotype showed up just once. This rearrangement joins TRBV29-1 to TRBJ2-7; possible D gene TRBD2, 6 bases. The V and J ends lost 4 bases and 2 bases respectively, with 15 bases between them. CDR3 length: 14 amino acids. Germline values: CDR1 SQVTM, CDR2 ANQGSEA. The CDR3 nucleotides read TGCAGCGTTGTTTGGTCAGGGAGGACCTACGAGCAGTACTTC. It specifies CSVVWSGRTYEQYF.